This T cell receptor beta chain came from a study of T cells in Graves' hyperthyroidism and ophthalmopathy. TCR beta CDR3 regions were amplified from RNA transcripts. With the HTBI primer set, the TCR CDR3 went through a first round of RT-PCR. TCRdb analysed the multiplex PCR reads with MiXCR anew, one entry per CDR3 protein. The data show approximately 300,000 distinct CDR3 sequences, roughly 19% seen once. Trimming left V 4 bases short and J 7 bases short, with 14 bases between. Germline values: CDR1 ENHRY, CDR2 SYGVKD. The CDR3 length is 15 residues. The TCR originated in a man in his forties or fifties with Graves' ophthalmopathy. V usage is TRBV10-3 and J usage is TRBJ1-6, with D possibly being TRBD1 (5 bases). The sample comprised blood. The CDR3 sequence is CAISASKGNNSPLHF. The CDR3 DNA sequence: TGTGCCATCAGTGCCAGTAAGGGGAACAATTCACCCCTCCACTTT.